The present T cell receptor (beta chain) was sequenced within a study of blood T cell repertoires in COVID-19. The overall study: The cDNA or gDNA used as material had been derived from T cells, B-cell-depleted T cells, or PBMCs.

Study processing details: Reference gene primers were amplified, and this amplification served to estimate nucleated cell counts. TCRdb's copy holds only in-frame clones and misses some; the assay was immunoSEQ multiplex PCR. The D gene and trimming were derived from the DNA, and the V and J assignments and clone size from that table. The sample lists 400,000 to 450,000 clones, approximately 90% occurring once. Enrolled during active infection, Seattle patients were then followed longitudinally. Germline loops: CDR1 SGHVS, CDR2 FNYEAQ. This CDR3 has 14 amino acids. With V trimmed by 0 bases and J by 5 bases, 3 bases remained unmatched.

The gene calls are TRBV7-6 and TRBJ2-5, with 7 bases that match TRBD2. Sequences were obtained from peripheral blood. This clonotype was obtained from a man in his late teens or twenties with COVID-19, enrolled during active disease. DNA for the CDR3: TGTGCCAGCAGCTTAGCGTTTAGCGGGGAGACCCAGTACTTC. Translating it yields CASSLAFSGETQYF.